This is a list of T cell receptor beta chains from one sample in a study of early T cells in non-severe SARS-CoV-2 infection. TCRdb recomputed calls from the 5' RACE reads with MiXCR, one row per CDR3 protein. This sample has about 48,000 distinct CDR3 sequences, with roughly 7.7% found just once. Sequencing used whole blood. The receptors were sampled from an adult who was a healthcare worker with PCR-confirmed SARS-CoV-2 infection or an uninfected control (not recorded which). CDR3s include the opening cysteine and the closing phenylalanine or tryptophan. D genes are given only for firm matches. Clone size is stated in some rows and not others, as once, few, many or a class when expanded.

cdr3_length	j_call	d_call	clone_size	v_call	cdr3_nt	cdr3_aa
15	TRBJ2-1	TRBD2	-	TRBV20-1	TGCAGTGCTAGAGATAACCGGGGGGGCCAGAATGAGCAGTTCTTC	CSARDNRGGQNEQFF
18	TRBJ2-5	TRBD2	few	TRBV6-5	TGTGCCAGCAGTTACCCAAACGAGACTAGCGGGGGGGCAGAGACCCAGTACTTC	CASSYPNETSGGAETQYF
15	TRBJ1-4	TRBD1	-	TRBV7-9	TGTGCCAGCAGCCCCCGGGCAGGGGGGAATGAAAAACTGTTTTTT	CASSPRAGGNEKLFF
16	TRBJ2-1	TRBD2	-	TRBV9	TGTGCCAGCAGCGAAATAGCGGGGGGCAACTACAATGAGCAGTTCTTC	CASSEIAGGNYNEQFF
14	TRBJ1-2	TRBD1	many	TRBV7-9	TGTGCCAGCAGAAGACAGGGGGCCAACTATGGCTACACCTTC	CASRRQGANYGYTF
16	TRBJ1-3	-	many	TRBV7-8	TGTGCCAGCAGCTCTTTTGGGGAACTACCCGGAAACACCATATATTTT	CASSSFGELPGNTIYF
14	TRBJ2-7	-	few	TRBV28	TGTGCCAGCAGCCTCGGACAGTCGAACTACGAGCAGTACTTC	CASSLGQSNYEQYF
15	TRBJ1-1	TRBD1	many	TRBV18	TGTGCCAGCTCACCAACCGGGACAGTCAACACTGAAGCTTTCTTT	CASSPTGTVNTEAFF
15	TRBJ1-6	-	many	TRBV20-1	TGCAGTGCTCCTCCTCGCGGGGGGTTTAATTCACCCCTCCACTTT	CSAPPRGGFNSPLHF
16	TRBJ2-2	-	many	TRBV5-6	TGTGCCAGCAGCTTGGGTAGTACCAGGAACACCGGGGAGCTGTTTTTT	CASSLGSTRNTGELFF
17	TRBJ1-3	TRBD1	many	TRBV20-1	TGCAGTGCTGGATCGAACAGGGGGCAGAGATCGGGAAACACCATATATTTT	CSAGSNRGQRSGNTIYF
15	TRBJ1-3	-	few	TRBV7-2	TGTGCCAGCAGCTTAGTTTCCAGCTCTGGAAACACCATATATTTT	CASSLVSSSGNTIYF
12	TRBJ2-7	-	-	TRBV25-1	TGTGCCAGCAGTGTCAGCTCCTACGAGCAGTACTTC	CASSVSSYEQYF
14	TRBJ1-1	TRBD1	few	TRBV30	TGTGCCTGGAGACGGGACCGACAGGGCGCTGAAGCTTTCTTT	CAWRRDRQGAEAFF
13	TRBJ1-1	-	few	TRBV20-1	TGCAATGGAAAACGGAGCGCGAACACTGAAGCTTTCTTT	CNGKRSANTEAFF
13	TRBJ2-1	-	few	TRBV24-1	TGTGCCACCAGTGATTCTAGTGTCAATGAGCAGTTCTTC	CATSDSSVNEQFF
15	TRBJ1-6	TRBD1	few	TRBV7-6	TGTGCCAGCAGCTTAGAGACAGGGTCCAATTCACCCCTCCACTTT	CASSLETGSNSPLHF